Presented here are 5 T cell receptor beta chains from one specimen sequenced in a study of T cell responses to AZD1222 COVID-19 vaccine. Assay used: immunoSEQ multiplex PCR; TCRdb lists only in-frame clones, some missing. The data show about 120,000 clones, with 93% seen just once and 2.5% to 3% held by the top ten. This specimen was peripheral blood, taken on day 0 of AZD1222 vaccination. The receptors come from an adult in good health.

J is TRBJ1-3 and V is TRBV2, with 8 nucleotides matching TRBD1. J was trimmed by 0 bases and V by 7 bases; bases with no gene match: 11. This CDR3 contains 17 residues. CDR1 and CDR2 (germline): SNHLY, FYNNEI. CDR3: CASTRGTGFYSGNTIYF. The CDR3 coding sequence is TGTGCCAGCACCCGTGGGACAGGTTTTTACTCTGGAAACACCATATATTTT.

This rearrangement joins TRBV10-3 to TRBJ1-3, with D hard to call. V lost 10 bases, J lost 0 bases, and 13 bases lay in between. This CDR3 is built from 14 residues. Germline V gene lookup returns CDR1 ENHRY and CDR2 SYGVKD. CDR3 bases: TGTGCCACCTTGGATTGGGTCTCTGGAAACACCATATATTTT. Translating gives CATLDWVSGNTIYF.

The J gene is TRBJ2-3, the V gene TRBV9; 7 bases fit TRBD1. J was trimmed by 3 bases and V by 2 bases; bases with no gene match: 6. Looked up from germline, CDR1 is SGDLS and CDR2 is YYNGEE. CDR3 length equals 15 residues. CDR3 DNA sequence: TGTGCCAGCAGCGTCCCACAGGGGATTACAGATACGCAGTATTTT. Encoded protein: CASSVPQGITDTQYF.

The genes are TRBV19 and TRBJ1-2, with D tentatively TRBD1 (5 bases). V was shortened by 7 bases and J by 3 bases, with 9 bases between the two germline ends. The CDR3 runs to 12 residues. The germline V gene encodes CDR1 LNHDA and CDR2 SQIVND (reference sequence). The CDR3 is CASTVGDYGYTF. CDR3 sequence (DNA): TGTGCCAGTACGGTAGGGGACTATGGCTACACCTTC.

The chain is built from TRBV7-9 and TRBJ2-2; D might be TRBD2 (5 bases). V shed 0 bases and J shed 2 bases, with 10 bases lying between them. The CDR3 runs 16 residues. Germline CDR1 reads SEHNR; CDR2 reads FQNEAQ (reference sequence). DNA of the CDR3: TGTGCCAGCAGCTTAGCATGGACTCCCAACACCGGGGAGCTGTTTTTT. It yields the protein CASSLAWTPNTGELFF.